Below are 6 T cell receptor beta chains sequenced from a single sample in a study of blood T cell repertoires in COVID-19. TCRdb's table, derived via immunoSEQ multiplex PCR, lists solely in-frame clones and lacks some. The sample lists about 440,000 clones; about 90% were seen once. Sequenced: PBMCs or T cells enriched from blood (not recorded which). Every receptor here comes from a man aged 18 to 29 who had recovered from COVID-19.

The CDR3 DNA follows: TGTGCCAGCAGCCCCCGAGAGGGACAGAAGAATTACGAGCAGTACTTC. Translation gives CASSPREGQKNYEQYF. The chain couples TRBV9 to TRBJ2-7; 7 bases match TRBD1. Germline-derived CDR1 and CDR2 are SGDLS and YYNGEE. V shed 4 bases and J 4 bases; nucleotides not matched to a gene: 14. This CDR3 comprises 16 residues.

CDR3 amino acids: CASSDHPLSSYNSPLHF. CDR3 coding DNA: TGTGCCAGCTCAGATCACCCGCTTAGCTCCTATAATTCACCCCTCCACTTT. The chain recombines TRBV18 with TRBJ1-6; no firm D call. CDR1 and CDR2 (germline): KGHSH, LQKENI. The CDR3 contains 17 residues. The V end lost 5 bases, the J end lost 0 bases, and 14 bases lay between the germline ends.

The chain joins TRBV27 to TRBJ2-7; a possible D gene is TRBD1 (6 bases). Trimming cost V 4 bases and J 7 bases, with 8 bases left between them. The CDR3 runs 11 residues. Germline CDR1 MNHEY, CDR2 SMNVEV (reference sequence). Written as DNA, the CDR3 is TGTGCCAGCAGTTCGGGACAAGAGCAGTACTTC. The encoded protein is CASSSGQEQYF.

This clone has only one observation. The rearrangement joins TRBV6-5 to TRBJ1-1; 7 bases fit TRBD1. The CDR3 runs to 13 residues. Germline CDR1 and CDR2: MNHEY and SVGAGI. V was pared by 6 bases and J by 3 bases, with 4 bases of the junction left unmatched. In nucleotides, the CDR3 is TGTGCCAGCAGCGCCGACAGGGACACTGAAGCTTTCTTT. This codes for CASSADRDTEAFF.

This sequence joins TRBV28 and TRBJ1-2; D perhaps matches TRBD1 (6 bases). The V end lost 4 bases, the J end lost 8 bases, and 14 bases lay between the germline ends. The germline gives CDR1 MDHEN, CDR2 SYDVKM. The CDR3 length is 13 residues. The CDR3 spells CASSSHPGDGYTF. The CDR3 nucleotides are TGTGCCAGCAGTTCCCACCCAGGGGACGGCTACACCTTC.

The rearrangement uses TRBV12-5 and TRBJ2-2; D gene ambiguous. Trimming removed 1 base at V and 6 bases at J, with 3 bases between. Germline V lookup: CDR1 LGHNT, CDR2 FRNRAP. The CDR3 runs 12 residues. The CDR3 nucleotides read TGTGCTAGTGGTTTGGGGCCCGGGGAGCTGTTTTTT. Its protein is CASGLGPGELFF.